This T cell receptor (beta chain) came from a study of cytomegalovirus exposure and HLA in healthy donors. Broader study findings: The majority of CMV-associated TCR beta chains were reported as apparently HLA-restricted in a later analysis.

Of note for this clone: No antigen is known for it.

The germline V gene encodes CDR1 SGDLS and CDR2 YYNGEE. The CDR3 totals 15 residues. J gave up 4 bases and V 3 bases, and 6 bases lay outside the gene matches. The PCR made use of 60 Vbeta and 13 Jbeta primers. Authors' analysis steps: In a later analysis, the count reached 80 million or so unique TCR beta chains, with roughly 9.9 million shared. Method: immunoSEQ multiplex PCR; TCRdb's copy keeps in-frame clones and lacks some. V and J calls plus clone size are reproduced from that table; the DNA served to infer D and trimming. Among more than 95,000 clones listed, around four fifths were seen once. This TCR derives from a man in his late teens or twenties in good health and CMV-seropositive. V is TRBV9 and J is TRBJ2-1; 8 bases are shared with TRBD1. Material for sequencing was PBMCs. The chain's CDR3 is CASSGQGSAYNEQFF. As DNA, the CDR3 is TGTGCCAGCAGCGGACAGGGGTCGGCATACAATGAGCAGTTCTTC. Full variable domain (outside the CDR3, taken from reference TRBV9 and TRBJ2-1): DSGVTQTPKHLITATGQRVTLRCSPRSGDLSVYWYQQSLDQGLQFLIQYYNGEERAKGNILERFSAQQFPDLHSELNLSSLELGDSALYFCASSGQGSAYNEQFFGPGTRLTVL.